These 30 T cell receptor beta chains were all obtained from the same sample, sequenced in a study of cytomegalovirus exposure and HLA in healthy donors. Here immunoSEQ multiplex PCR was the method, and the copy in TCRdb shows in-frame clones only, minus some. The sample carries 100,000 to 150,000 clones, 90% to 96% recorded once. The specimen sequenced was PBMCs. Source of these receptors: a man aged 18-30 years in good health and CMV-seronegative.

V is TRBV5-1 and J is TRBJ2-3; D is perhaps TRBD2 (5 bases). Trimming stripped 0 bases from V and 2 bases from J, with 13 bases between. The CDR3 sequence is 16 residues long. CDR1 and CDR2 (germline): SGHRS, YFSETQ. The CDR3 nucleotides are TGCGCCAGCAGCTTGGGAGAGGGTTTGGTCACAGATACGCAGTATTTT. Its translation: CASSLGEGLVTDTQYF. The full variable domain, its missing parts supplied by reference TRBV5-1 and TRBJ2-3, is KAGVTQTPRYLIKTRGQQVTLSCSPISGHRSVSWYQQTPGQGLQFLFEYFSETQRNKGNFPGRFSGRQFSNSRSEMNVSTLELGDSALYLCASSLGEGLVTDTQYFGPGTRLTVL.

The chain has TRBV28 and TRBJ2-6; D may be TRBD1 (6 bases). V gave up 6 bases and J gave up 3 bases, with 12 bases separating them. CDR3 size: 15 residues. The germline V gene has CDR1 MDHEN and CDR2 SYDVKM. CDR3 sequence reads: CASRLQGFGANVLTF. In DNA form, the CDR3 reads TGTGCCAGCAGGCTACAGGGTTTTGGGGCCAACGTCCTGACTTTC.

The chain uses TRBV7-3 and TRBJ2-2; D may be TRBD2 (6 bases). This CDR3 comprises 16 residues. Trimming shortened V by 2 bases and J by 3 bases, and 13 bases separated the two germline ends. Germline CDR1 and CDR2: SGHTA and FQGTGA. The CDR3: CASSLRRGADTGELFF. The CDR3, as DNA: TGTGCCAGCAGCTTACGGCGGGGCGCCGACACCGGGGAGCTGTTTTTT.

The chain combines TRBV4-2 with TRBJ2-3; possible D gene TRBD2, 6 bases. CDR1 and CDR2 from the germline V gene are LGHNA and YNFKEQ. V shed 0 bases and J shed 6 bases, with 16 bases lying between them. The CDR3 is 16 residues long. The CDR3 DNA sequence: TGTGCCAGCAGCCAAGAGACAGCGGGTGGCTCCGATACGCAGTATTTT. Amino acids: CASSQETAGGSDTQYF.

The chain links TRBV4-2 to TRBJ2-3, with 7 bases fitting TRBD2. CDR1 LGHNA and CDR2 YNFKEQ come from the germline V gene. The CDR3 contains 15 residues. J lost 2 bases, V lost 4 bases, and 6 bases had no gene match. CDR3 sequence: CASSPRLANTDTQYF. CDR3 sequence (DNA): TGTGCCAGCAGCCCCAGACTAGCTAACACAGATACGCAGTATTTT.

This clone was found once. V usage is TRBV9 and J usage is TRBJ2-7, with TRBD1 matching 7 bases. This CDR3 is 15 amino acids long. J was trimmed by 0 bases and V by 0 bases; bases with no gene match: 3. Germline CDR1 is SGDLS and CDR2 is YYNGEE. As DNA, the CDR3 is TGTGCCAGCAGCGTAGATGGGGACAGCTCCTACGAGCAGTACTTC. This codes for CASSVDGDSSYEQYF.

The chain uses TRBV19 and TRBJ1-1; D is possibly TRBD1 (5 bases). From germline, CDR1 is LNHDA and CDR2 SQIVND (reference sequence). V was clipped by 3 bases and J by 7 bases, with 12 bases between them. This CDR3 region has 13 residues. CDR3 nucleotides: TGTGCCAGTAGTATGCGTCAGGACAATGAAGCTTTCTTT. This sequence encodes CASSMRQDNEAFF.

This clone was seen a single time. The chain employs TRBV18 and TRBJ2-1, with 12 bases matching TRBD2. Germline values: CDR1 KGHSH, CDR2 LQKENI. The CDR3 runs 17 residues. Trimming took 6 bases from V and 7 from J; bases not matched to a gene: 13. The CDR3 coding sequence is TGTGCCAGCTCGCAAGGACCGCTAGCGGGAGGGAATAATGAGCAGTTCTTC. Its translation: CASSQGPLAGGNNEQFF.

J is TRBJ2-6 and V is TRBV19, with D possibly being TRBD2 (6 bases). Germline loops: CDR1 LNHDA, CDR2 SQIVND (reference sequence). The germline V and J ends were trimmed by 5 bases and 0 bases, with 17 bases remaining between them. CDR3 length: 18 residues. CDR3 nucleotides: TGTGCCAGTAGTGGACGGGGACTCAGTCGCTCTGGGGCCAACGTCCTGACTTTC. This codes for CASSGRGLSRSGANVLTF.

This chain links TRBV5-1 with TRBJ2-5, with no clear D. V dropped 0 bases and J dropped 5 bases, with 11 bases sitting between them. Germline CDR1 reads SGHRS; CDR2 reads YFSETQ. The length of the CDR3 is 14 residues. The CDR3 spells CASSLGISEETQYF. The CDR3 nucleotides are TGCGCCAGCAGCTTGGGAATTTCGGAGGAGACCCAGTACTTC.

The chain employs TRBV28 and TRBJ2-2, with TRBD2 matching over 12 bases. The germline V gene encodes CDR1 MDHEN and CDR2 SYDVKM. The CDR3 covers 21 residues. The J segment lost 4 bases and the V segment lost 6 bases, leaving 21 bases of the junction unmatched. The CDR3 here is CASRRRSQTSGSDFGTGELFF. In DNA, the CDR3 is TGTGCCAGCAGGCGCCGTTCTCAGACTAGCGGGAGTGATTTTGGCACCGGGGAGCTGTTTTTT. Supplemented by reference TRBV28 and TRBJ2-2, the full variable domain reads DVKVTQSSRYLVKRTGEKVFLECVQDMDHENMFWYRQDPGLGLRLIYFSYDVKMKEKGDIPEGYSVSREKKERFSLILESASTNQTSMYLCASRRRSQTSGSDFGTGELFFGEGSRLTVL.

The V gene is TRBV2, the J gene TRBJ2-1, with D perhaps matching TRBD1 (6 bases). CDR1 is SNHLY and CDR2 is FYNNEI in the germline V gene. The CDR3 has 15 residues. V was pared by 0 bases and J by 6 bases, with 12 bases between. CDR3 loop: CASSEAGPRGNEQFF. CDR3 nucleotide sequence: TGTGCCAGCAGTGAAGCTGGACCCAGGGGCAATGAGCAGTTCTTC.

The chain combines TRBV6-6 with TRBJ1-1, with 10 nucleotides matching TRBD1. This CDR3 spans 15 amino acids. Germline V gives CDR1 MNHNY, CDR2 SVGAGI (reference sequence). Trimming removed 6 bases from V and 5 bases from J; junction bases left unmatched: 9. The CDR3 DNA sequence: TGTGCCAGCAGCTCTGGGACAGGGGTTTGGACTGAAGCTTTCTTT. Residues: CASSSGTGVWTEAFF.

The chain combines TRBV14 with TRBJ1-2, with TRBD1 matching 8 bases. The CDR3 runs 14 residues. Germline assignment: CDR1 SGHDN and CDR2 FVKESK. V lost 4 bases, J lost 6 bases, and 7 bases stayed unmatched. CDR3 amino acids: CASSRLQGVNGYTF. DNA for the CDR3: TGTGCCAGCAGCCGATTACAGGGGGTTAATGGCTACACCTTC.

This clone is a singleton in its sample. V gene TRBV11-2 combines with J gene TRBJ2-7; D remains unclear. Germline V gene data show CDR1 as SGHAT and CDR2 as FQNNGV. The CDR3 has 12 amino acids. V was cut by 1 base and J by 6 bases, with 7 bases left in between. In DNA, the CDR3 is TGTGCCAGCAGCTTAGTACCGGGCGAGCAGTACTTC. As protein: CASSLVPGEQYF.

The chain links TRBV27 to TRBJ2-7; 13 bases are shared with TRBD2. Germline CDR1 reads MNHEY; CDR2 reads SMNVEV (reference sequence). The ends lost 6 bases at V and 4 bases at J; junction bases unmatched: 9. This CDR3 has 16 residues. CDR3 DNA: TGTGCCAGCAGCCCCACGACTAGCGGGAGGCTTTACGAGCAGTACTTC. Amino acids: CASSPTTSGRLYEQYF.

The CDR3 region has the DNA TGCGCCAGCAGCTTGAAAGGAGGGAGGGATACGCAGTATTTT. Protein product: CASSLKGGRDTQYF. The chain combines TRBV5-1 with TRBJ2-3; D may be TRBD2 (6 bases). The germline CDR1 and CDR2 sequences are SGHRS and YFSETQ. The CDR3 extends over 14 amino acids. Trimming took off 1 base at V and 6 bases at J, with 12 bases between the two ends.

The chain carries TRBV5-6 and TRBJ2-3, with 7 bases fitting TRBD2. This CDR3 is built from 14 residues. The V gene's germline CDR1 is SGHDT and CDR2 YYEEEE. V gave up 0 bases and J gave up 3 bases; unmatched junction bases: 1. The CDR3 loop reads CASSLAGGTDTQYF. CDR3 bases: TGTGCCAGCAGCTTGGCGGGAGGAACAGATACGCAGTATTTT.

The V and J genes are TRBV9 and TRBJ1-1; possible D gene TRBD1, 6 bases. CDR1 is SGDLS and CDR2 is YYNGEE in the germline V gene. V lost 0 bases, J lost 1 base, and 10 bases lay in between. The CDR3 contains 15 residues. The CDR3 DNA follows: TGTGCCAGCAGCGTAGACCAGGGGCAGAACACTGAAGCTTTCTTT. As protein: CASSVDQGQNTEAFF.

This rearrangement joins TRBV4-3 to TRBJ2-1; TRBD2 might be the D (6 bases). Germline CDR1 is LGHNA and CDR2 is YSLEER. CDR3 size: 17 residues. Trimming took off 2 bases at V and 6 bases at J, with 20 bases between the two ends. The DNA of the CDR3 is TGCGCCAGCAGCCAAACCCTAGCGCGTCAAACCGGCAATGAGCAGTTCTTC. This gives the protein CASSQTLARQTGNEQFF.

V is TRBV6-6 and J is TRBJ1-3; possible D gene TRBD1, 6 bases. CDR1 and CDR2 (germline): MNHNY, SVGAGI (reference sequence). The CDR3 consists of 15 residues. Trimming shortened V by 5 bases and J by 0 bases, and 11 bases separated the two germline ends. This CDR3 is CASSTRQDSGNTIYF. The CDR3 region has the DNA TGTGCCAGCAGTACCCGACAGGACTCTGGAAACACCATATATTTT.

The V gene is TRBV9, the J gene TRBJ1-2; no firm D call. Trimming removed 0 bases at V and 1 base at J, with 4 bases between. This CDR3 spans 13 amino acids. Germline V CDR1 and CDR2: SGDLS, YYNGEE. For the CDR3, the DNA is TGTGCCAGCAGCGTAGACAGTAACTATGGCTACACCTTC. The encoded protein is CASSVDSNYGYTF.

This clone has just one count. This chain links TRBV7-9 with TRBJ1-2; no clear D gene. Trimming pared 5 bases from V and 5 bases from J, leaving 18 bases between. The V gene's germline CDR1 is SEHNR and CDR2 FQNEAQ (reference sequence). This CDR3 is 15 amino acids long. The CDR3 loop reads CASSAARVAWYGYTF. The CDR3 bases are TGTGCCAGCAGCGCGGCTCGGGTGGCGTGGTATGGCTACACCTTC.

This clone was seen only once. This chain links TRBV5-8 with TRBJ2-1; TRBD2 matches 7 bases. Germline loops: CDR1 SGHTS, CDR2 YDEGEE. The ends lost 6 bases at V and 3 bases at J; junction bases unmatched: 12. This CDR3 is built from 16 residues. The CDR3 DNA sequence: TGTGCCAGCATCGATAGCGGGTTGCTGGTCTACAATGAGCAGTTCTTC. It translates to CASIDSGLLVYNEQFF.

This rearrangement joins TRBV5-8 to TRBJ2-3; the match to TRBD2 covers 8 bases. The CDR3 extends over 14 amino acids. Trimming took 4 bases from V and 7 from J; bases not matched to a gene: 8. Germline assignment: CDR1 SGHTS and CDR2 YDEGEE. CDR3 region: CASSLAGSGNTQYF. CDR3 in DNA: TGTGCCAGCAGCCTAGCGGGCTCAGGGAATACGCAGTATTTT.

This rearrangement joins TRBV2 to TRBJ2-1; 14 nucleotides match TRBD2. V shed 8 bases and J 9 bases; nucleotides not matched to a gene: 9. There are 15 residues in the CDR3. The germline V gene has CDR1 SNHLY and CDR2 FYNNEI. CDR3 protein: CASRKGLAGVGEQFF. CDR3 nucleotide sequence: TGTGCCAGCCGTAAGGGACTAGCGGGAGTGGGTGAGCAGTTCTTC.

The chain has TRBV4-2 and TRBJ2-3; weak D call: TRBD2 (6 bases). Trimming took off 2 bases at V and 4 bases at J, with 19 bases between the two ends. Germline values: CDR1 LGHNA, CDR2 YNFKEQ. This CDR3 has 17 amino acids. Written as DNA, the CDR3 is TGTGCCAGCAGCCAAACACTAGCCCCCCGCCCCTCAGATACGCAGTATTTT. This translates into CASSQTLAPRPSDTQYF.

This chain joins TRBV11-1 and TRBJ1-4; possible D gene TRBD1, 5 bases. The V gene's germline CDR1 is SGHAT and CDR2 FQDESV (reference sequence). V gave up 7 bases and J gave up 10 bases, with 19 bases separating them. The CDR3 runs 14 residues. CDR3 sequence (DNA): TGTGCCAGCACTGATGACCCGAGTAGGGGAAAACTGTTTTTT. Translated: CASTDDPSRGKLFF.

J is TRBJ1-1 and V is TRBV30, with 10 bases fitting TRBD1. The V and J ends lost 0 bases and 7 bases, in that order; junction bases with no gene match: 8. The CDR3 covers 15 residues. The germline V gene encodes CDR1 GTSNPN and CDR2 SVGIG (reference sequence). In DNA form, the CDR3 reads TGTGCCTGGAGTGTACACGGGACAGGGGAGTATGAAGCTTTCTTT. Translating it yields CAWSVHGTGEYEAFF.

The chain links TRBV7-9 to TRBJ2-4; 9 bases fit TRBD2. This CDR3 has 14 amino acids. V lost 4 bases and J lost 8; bases outside the gene matches: 6. Germline loops: CDR1 SEHNR, CDR2 FQNEAQ (reference sequence). CDR3 protein: CASSSSGTWDIQYF. The DNA for the CDR3 is TGTGCCAGCAGCTCTAGCGGGACGTGGGACATTCAGTACTTC.